This entry features one T cell receptor (beta chain) sequence. The antigen remains undetermined. This entry belongs to a study of T cells in localized non-small cell lung cancer. Study-level points and caveats: Longer overall survival accompanied higher blood T cell density.

Some clones are missing from TCRdb's copy, which holds only in-frame ones; the method was immunoSEQ multiplex PCR. The sample has approximately 31,000 clones, about 80% seen once. CDR3 size: 14 residues. Losses at the gene ends were 5 bases for V and 6 bases for J; bases not matched to a gene: 3. The germline gives CDR1 SGHAT, CDR2 FQNNGV. The chain carries TRBV11-2 and TRBJ1-4, with TRBD1 identical over 10 bases. This clonotype was obtained from a male donor aged 60 or over with stage II squamous cell lung carcinoma. Sequenced here: peripheral blood, sampled before any cancer treatment. CDR3 loop: CASSPGTGDEKLFF. In nucleotides, the CDR3 is TGTGCCAGCAGCCCCGGGACAGGGGATGAAAAACTGTTTTTT.